Presented here are 14 T cell receptor beta chains from one specimen sequenced in a study of monozygotic twins with inflammatory bowel disease. Each CDR3 protein gets one entry in TCRdb, which reprocessed the 5' RACE reads and gives no DNA. The sample data list 300,000 to 400,000 distinct CDR3 sequences. Input material: blood. The origin of the receptors is a human donor with ulcerative colitis or Crohn's disease, or a healthy co-twin of an affected twin (not recorded which).

The genes are TRBV12-5 and TRBJ1-3; TCRdb indicates TRBD1, and absent DNA this call remains unverified. This CDR3 contains 16 residues. Germline CDR1 LGHNT, CDR2 FRNRAP. CDR3 in amino acids: CASASDRGSSGNTIYF.

The CDR3 reads CASRLTGAGIQYF. The rearrangement joins TRBV12-3 or TRBV12-4 to TRBJ2-4; there is no DNA to check the TCRdb D call of TRBD1. This CDR3 spans 13 amino acids.

The gene calls are TRBV20-1 and TRBJ2-1; there is no DNA to check the TCRdb D call of TRBD1. CDR1 is DFQATT and CDR2 is SNEGSKA in the germline V gene (reference sequence). This CDR3 has 15 amino acids. CDR3 residues: CSARRGANSYNEQFF.

This chain connects TRBV27 to TRBJ2-2; TCRdb gives TRBD1 as the D gene, but with no DNA this cannot be confirmed. CDR1 and CDR2 from the germline V gene are MNHEY and SMNVEV (reference sequence). This CDR3 has 16 residues. The CDR3 sequence is CASSPGTGRYSGELFF.

The CDR3 region is CSAREWAGTGEKLFF. The chain recombines TRBV20-1 with TRBJ1-4; no DNA is available, so the TRBD1 call from TCRdb remains unchecked. The germline gives CDR1 DFQATT, CDR2 SNEGSKA (reference sequence). The CDR3 runs to 15 residues.

The chain uses TRBV30 and TRBJ1-1. The CDR3 covers 14 residues. From germline, CDR1 is GTSNPN and CDR2 SVGIG (reference sequence). The CDR3 sequence: CAWSAAWGSTEAFF.

V is TRBV3-1 and J is TRBJ2-1. Germline CDR1 is LGHDT and CDR2 is YNNKEL (reference sequence). The CDR3 is made up of 14 amino acids. CDR3 sequence reads: CASSQVSSYNEQFF.

The chain joins TRBV5-1 to TRBJ2-7. CDR3 length equals 13 residues. The germline CDR1 and CDR2 sequences are SGHRS and YFSETQ. CDR3 region: CASSLSLGDEQYF. The variable domain in full, completed from reference TRBV5-1 and TRBJ2-7, reads KAGVTQTPRYLIKTRGQQVTLSCSPISGHRSVSWYQQTPGQGLQFLFEYFSETQRNKGNFPGRFSGRQFSNSRSEMNVSTLELGDSALYLCASSLSLGDEQYFGPGTRLTVT.

The chain recombines TRBV3-1 with TRBJ2-5; TCRdb lists TRBD2, though no DNA is available to test this call. The germline V gene encodes CDR1 LGHDT and CDR2 YNNKEL (reference sequence). The CDR3 loop spans 14 amino acids. The CDR3 sequence is CASSQEGRQETQYF.

The chain has TRBV7-2 and TRBJ2-5. The CDR3 loop spans 14 amino acids. Germline V gives CDR1 SGHTA, CDR2 FQGNSA. The CDR3 sequence is CASSLNMGGETQYF.

The chain links TRBV6-1 to TRBJ1-5; no DNA is available, so the TRBD1 call from TCRdb remains unchecked. The germline CDR1 and CDR2 sequences are MNHNS and SASEGT. The CDR3 length is 17 residues. This chain's CDR3 is CASSEGSGTAIYQPQHF.

The chain links TRBV20-1 to TRBJ1-3; no DNA is available, so the TRBD1 call from TCRdb remains unchecked. The CDR3 is 15 residues long. Germline V gene lookup returns CDR1 DFQATT and CDR2 SNEGSKA (reference sequence). The CDR3: CSATQGAVTGNTIYF.

The chain is built from TRBV12-5 and TRBJ2-3; checking the TCRdb D call of TRBD1 is not possible without DNA. CDR1 and CDR2 from the germline V gene are LGHNT and FRNRAP. CDR3 size: 16 residues. The CDR3 sequence: CASGWAAGMSTDTQYF.

Here the CDR3 reads CASRGTSGREQFF. V usage is TRBV6-1 and J usage is TRBJ2-1; the TCRdb call, TRBD2, lacks DNA for checking. The CDR3 extends over 13 amino acids. Per the germline V gene, CDR1 is MNHNS and CDR2 is SASEGT.